The next 23 T cell receptor beta chains were all read from a single sample in a study of blood T cells in healthy people across ages. Next came a second PCR, run for about 7 to 12 cycles, which used a sample-barcoded 5' primer along with a J-beta primer mix. TCRdb redid the calling of the 5' RACE reads with MiXCR, one entry per CDR3 protein. The profile shows around 990,000 distinct CDR3 sequences, approximately 25% of them singletons. These data are also associated with another study on T cells of mothers and their children.

Sample: blood. The receptor set was obtained from a girl aged 2-15 years in good health.

This clonotype was counted between two and nine times. The gene calls are TRBV12-3 or TRBV12-4 and TRBJ2-1; weak D call: TRBD2 (7 bases). Trimming stripped 9 bases from V and 6 bases from J, with 18 bases between. CDR3 length: 14 amino acids. The CDR3 DNA reads as TGTGCCAGTGGGGAGGGGGAGCGTGGCAATGAGCAGTTCTTC. Translating it yields CASGEGERGNEQFF.

There are a few counts of this clonotype. V is TRBV12-3 or TRBV12-4 and J is TRBJ2-3; 7 nucleotides align to TRBD1. This CDR3 is built from 13 residues. V shed 3 bases, J shed 8 bases, and the junction held 5 bases outside the gene matches. CDR3 nucleotide sequence: TGTGCCAGCAGTTTTCCAGGGGGTCTTACGCAGTATTTT. Translated, it gives CASSFPGGLTQYF.

The V and J genes are TRBV7-9 and TRBJ2-7; a weak D match, TRBD2 (5 bases). Germline V gene data show CDR1 as SEHNR and CDR2 as FQNEAQ (reference sequence). This CDR3 contains 14 residues. The ends were cut back, 6 bases at V and 3 bases at J, with 15 bases in the middle. The CDR3 is CASSHDGKLYEQYF. Written as DNA, the CDR3 is TGTGCCAGCAGTCACGACGGGAAACTCTACGAGCAGTACTTC.

The chain has TRBV28 and TRBJ2-1; D not certain. Germline V gene sequence: CDR1 MDHEN, CDR2 SYDVKM. The CDR3 runs to 17 residues. The V end lost 4 bases, the J end lost 0 bases, and 16 bases lay between the germline ends. The CDR3 is CASSSALDQSSYNEQFF. The CDR3 nucleotides are TGTGCCAGCAGTTCCGCTCTAGACCAGAGCTCCTACAATGAGCAGTTCTTC.

This chain uses TRBV29-1 with TRBJ2-1; possible D gene TRBD1, 5 bases. Germline values: CDR1 SQVTM, CDR2 ANQGSEA. V lost 0 bases and J lost 3, with 12 bases in between. The CDR3 loop spans 15 amino acids. The DNA for the CDR3 is TGCAGCGTTGAAGATGGGGCAGCTATCTACAATGAGCAGTTCTTC. Translating it yields CSVEDGAAIYNEQFF.

V is TRBV12-3 or TRBV12-4 and J is TRBJ2-5; no clear D. V lost 2 bases and J 5 bases, leaving 6 bases between the germline ends. The CDR3 loop spans 12 amino acids. The CDR3 loop reads CASSLYIETQYF. The CDR3 nucleotides are TGTGCCAGCAGTTTATACATCGAGACCCAGTACTTC.

This chain joins TRBV9 and TRBJ1-1, with D uncertain. CDR3 length equals 11 residues. Trimming removed 0 bases at V and 11 bases at J, with 8 bases between. The germline gives CDR1 SGDLS, CDR2 YYNGEE. DNA of the CDR3: TGTGCCAGCAGCGTAGGTTTGTTCGCTTTCTTT. Translation: CASSVGLFAFF. Together with reference TRBV9 and TRBJ1-1, the CDR3 gives the full variable domain: DSGVTQTPKHLITATGQRVTLRCSPRSGDLSVYWYQQSLDQGLQFLIQYYNGEERAKGNILERFSAQQFPDLHSELNLSSLELGDSALYFCASSVGLFAFFGQGTRLTVV.

The rearrangement joins TRBV5-1 to TRBJ2-5; 11 bases agree with TRBD2. The CDR3 is made up of 18 amino acids. The V and J ends lost 2 bases and 5 bases, in that order; junction bases with no gene match: 14. Per the germline V gene, CDR1 is SGHRS and CDR2 is YFSETQ. CDR3 loop: CASSFEGLAGPKSETQYF. CDR3 coding DNA: TGCGCCAGCAGCTTTGAAGGACTAGCGGGCCCCAAATCGGAGACCCAGTACTTC. Together with reference TRBV5-1 and TRBJ2-5, the CDR3 gives the full variable domain: KAGVTQTPRYLIKTRGQQVTLSCSPISGHRSVSWYQQTPGQGLQFLFEYFSETQRNKGNFPGRFSGRQFSNSRSEMNVSTLELGDSALYLCASSFEGLAGPKSETQYFGPGTRLLVL.

Turning to this clonotype: With a much larger clone just one base away, this may be a read error. The chain uses TRBV29-1 and TRBJ1-2; D call uncertain. CDR3 length equals 13 residues. Germline lookup yields CDR1 SQVTM and CDR2 ANQGSEA. This CDR3 reads CSVQRTESYGYAF. CDR3 in DNA: TGCAGCGTTCAAAGGACGGAGAGTTATGGCTACGCCTTC.

The chain is built from TRBV9 and TRBJ2-5, with D perhaps assigned TRBD1 or TRBD2 (5 bases each). Trimming took 0 bases from V and 9 from J, leaving 18 bases between them. The CDR3 is made up of 15 amino acids. CDR1 is SGDLS and CDR2 is YYNGEE in the germline V gene. The CDR3 loop is CASSVAGTTVSAQYF. The CDR3 nucleotides read TGTGCCAGCAGCGTAGCCGGGACCACCGTATCGGCCCAGTACTTC.

There are many counts of this clonotype. The gene calls are TRBV7-3 and TRBJ2-3; no firm D call. Germline V lookup: CDR1 SGHTA, CDR2 FQGTGA. V lost 3 bases to trimming and J lost 3 bases, with 10 bases between them. The CDR3 has 14 residues. CDR3 sequence (DNA): TGTGCCAGCAGCTTGGTGCAGATAACAGATACGCAGTATTTT. Its translation is CASSLVQITDTQYF.

This clonotype was seen ten or more times. The chain combines TRBV5-6 with TRBJ1-2, with a tentative D call TRBD1 (5 bases). CDR3 length equals 11 residues. Per germline, CDR1 SGHDT and CDR2 YYEEEE. V shed 4 bases and J shed 8 bases, with 9 bases lying between them. The CDR3 loop reads CASSRGDGYTF. The CDR3 nucleotides are TGTGCCAGCAGCCGAGGGGACGGCTACACCTTC.

V usage is TRBV28 and J usage is TRBJ2-5; TRBD1 agrees at 10 bases. Germline V CDR1 and CDR2: MDHEN, SYDVKM. This CDR3 has 14 amino acids. Losses at the gene ends were 5 bases for V and 3 bases for J; bases not matched to a gene: 3. The CDR3 coding sequence is TGTGCCAGCAGTGGGGGACAGGGGAAAGAGACCCAGTACTTC. It yields the protein CASSGGQGKETQYF.

This clonotype showed up just a few times. The chain combines TRBV6-1 with TRBJ1-6; TRBD1 aligns across 7 bases. The CDR3 consists of 18 residues. The V segment lost 4 bases and the J segment 0 bases; nucleotides outside the gene matches: 9. Germline values: CDR1 MNHNS, CDR2 SASEGT. This CDR3 is CASSAGLGGSSYNSPLHF. As DNA, the CDR3 is TGTGCCAGCAGTGCGGGGTTAGGGGGCAGCTCCTATAATTCACCCCTCCACTTT.

Of note for this clonotype: The junction departs from the called germline gene at one end, perhaps through a read error. This sequence joins TRBV6-2 or TRBV6-3 and TRBJ1-1; D call uncertain. This CDR3 is built from 16 residues. CDR1 and CDR2 (germline): MNHEY, SVGEGT. CDR3: CASSYLGRTMNIEAFF. The CDR3 DNA follows: TGTGCCAGCAGTTATCTCGGACGGACTATGAACATTGAAGCTTTCTTT.

This clonotype was seen more than once but under ten times. The chain joins TRBV4-3 to TRBJ2-5; possibly TRBD1 for D (6 bases). V was pared by 3 bases and J by 2 bases, with 16 bases between. The CDR3 contains 16 residues. The germline CDR1 and CDR2 sequences are LGHNA and YSLEER. The CDR3 is CASSQSAWTAQETQYF. The DNA of the CDR3 is TGCGCCAGCAGCCAGTCTGCCTGGACAGCACAAGAGACCCAGTACTTC.

This clonotype was observed a few times. This chain joins TRBV5-1 and TRBJ1-6, with 7 bases that match TRBD1. Germline lookup yields CDR1 SGHRS and CDR2 YFSETQ. V gave up 3 bases and J gave up 8 bases; unmatched junction bases: 8. The CDR3 contains 15 residues. CDR3 protein: CASSWEGTVDSPLHF. The CDR3 DNA is TGCGCCAGCAGCTGGGAGGGGACAGTGGATTCACCCCTCCACTTT.

This clonotype was recorded a few times. The CDR3 loop is CASSNNPDTQYF. The CDR3 DNA is TGTGCCAGCAGCAACAATCCGGATACGCAGTATTTT. V gene TRBV13 combines with J gene TRBJ2-3; D uncertain. The germline V gene has CDR1 PRHDT and CDR2 FYEKMQ (reference sequence). CDR3 length: 12 residues. V was cut by 5 bases and J by 6 bases, with 9 bases left in between.

This chain joins TRBV3-1 and TRBJ1-2; D is ambiguous. Trimming cost V 0 bases and J 5 bases, with 10 bases left between them. The germline gives CDR1 LGHDT, CDR2 YNNKEL (reference sequence). CDR3 length equals 14 residues. The CDR3 spells CASSQEDLNYGYTF. DNA of the CDR3: TGTGCCAGCAGCCAAGAGGATCTCAATTATGGCTACACCTTC.

This clonotype occurred a few times. J is TRBJ2-4 and V is TRBV12-3 or TRBV12-4; D is unresolved. V gave up 2 bases and J gave up 9 bases, with 8 bases separating them. CDR3 length equals 12 residues. In nucleotides, the CDR3 is TGTGCCAGCAGTTTATTCCGGGCCATTCAGTACTTC. Its translation: CASSLFRAIQYF.

The chain joins TRBV6-1 to TRBJ2-5, with 9 positions matching TRBD1. The better agreement between TRBJ2-7 and the DNA end casts doubt on the J call. CDR3 length: 15 residues. In germline, CDR1 is MNHNS, CDR2 SASEGT. Here the CDR3 DNA reads TGTGCCAGCAGTCTCACAGGGGGCGGTTACTACGAGCAGTACTTC. This gives the protein CASSLTGGGYYEQYF.

The chain uses TRBV9 and TRBJ2-3; D gene ambiguous. The germline V gene has CDR1 SGDLS and CDR2 YYNGEE. The CDR3 is made up of 15 amino acids. V lost 3 bases, J lost 0 bases, and 11 bases lay in between. The CDR3, as DNA: TGTGCCAGCAGCGAGAGTGGCGCAAGCACAGATACGCAGTATTTT. Amino acids: CASSESGASTDTQYF.

The table lists this clonotype with a few counts. The chain has TRBV7-9 and TRBJ2-5, with 10 bases that match TRBD1. Germline V gene data show CDR1 as SEHNR and CDR2 as FQNEAQ (reference sequence). The junction had 9 bases not matched to a gene; V was cut back by 8 bases and J by 3 bases. This CDR3 contains 15 residues. CDR3 coding DNA: TGTGCCAGCGGACTCCCGGGACAGGGGAAAGAGACCCAGTACTTC. Translating gives CASGLPGQGKETQYF.